This TCR beta chain was documented in a study of response to subunit inactivated influenza vaccine. Whole-study findings and limits: Only a handful of new T cells, the authors suggested, are recruited with each seasonal influenza vaccination.

The length of the CDR3 is 15 residues. V lost 3 bases and J 3 bases, leaving 13 bases between the germline ends. Details on this clonotype: The target antigen is unknown.

MiXCR, applied by TCRdb to the RT-PCR reads, yields one record per CDR3 protein. Counted here are hundreds of thousands of distinct CDR3 sequences, approximately 18% occurring once; the ten biggest clones make up about 11%. The sample in question was PBMCs from blood, obtained around 5 days after vaccination. The gene calls are TRBV12-3 or TRBV12-4 and TRBJ2-3; D possibly corresponds to TRBD2 (5 bases). This receptor was identified in a man aged 45-65 years who received an inactivated influenza vaccine. Written as DNA, the CDR3 is TGTGCCAGCAGTTTCGTAACTAGTCTTACAGATACGCAGTATTTT. This gives the protein CASSFVTSLTDTQYF.